This T cell receptor beta chain is from a study of resident and recirculating memory T cells in vitiligo. About the study: Whole samples, not sorted cells, were homogenized and used for genomic DNA extraction.

On this clone: Its target is unknown.

Confetti depigmentation, marking active vitiligo, was absent in these patients. The data were produced by immunoSEQ multiplex PCR, yet TCRdb's version contains in-frame clones alone and is incomplete. Found here are roughly 76,000 clones, about 89% of them singletons; the top ten hold roughly 5%. Study conclusions and caveats: Non-conserved TCRs across sites and patients suggested distinct clones per lesion.

Trimming removed 10 bases from V and 1 base from J; junction bases left unmatched: 10. The CDR3 totals 15 residues. From germline, CDR1 is MNHNY and CDR2 SVGAGI (reference sequence). The chain uses TRBV6-6 and TRBJ1-5, with TRBD1 identical over 7 bases. The sequence derives from a male donor with vitiligo. Source material: blood. The CDR3 DNA reads TGTGCCACCGGGAGTCCAGGGGGAAGCAATCAGCCCCAGCATTTT. It codes for CATGSPGGSNQPQHF.